A selection of T cell receptor beta chains follows, all from one sample in a study of molecular identifiers for immune sequencing clone quantification. TCRdb fed the PCR reads into MiXCR, producing one record per CDR3 protein. The profile covers around 480,000 distinct CDR3 sequences, with approximately 25% appearing a single time and under 0.8% taken by the ten largest. The sequenced sample was naive CD8+ T cells from blood, with Jurkat cell RNA spiked in. The receptors come from a human donor in good health. Some libraries in this study had Jurkat cell RNA spiked in. CDR3s include the opening cysteine and the closing phenylalanine or tryptophan. D genes are given only for firm matches. Rows may omit the clone size; those that give it use once, few, many or a size class.

d_call | j_call | clone_size | cdr3_length | v_call | cdr3_nt | cdr3_aa
- | TRBJ1-2 | many | 14 | TRBV19 | TGTGCCAGTGCGGGCCACGGGGGATCTTATGGCTACACCTTC | CASAGHGGSYGYTF
TRBD1 | TRBJ2-7 | few | 15 | TRBV4-1 | TGCGCCAGCAGCCAAGAAGACAGGGCCTCCTACGAGCAGTACTTC | CASSQEDRASYEQYF
- | TRBJ1-1 | many | 12 | TRBV27 | TGTGCCAGCAGTTTACCGGGGGGAGATGCTTTCTTT | CASSLPGGDAFF
- | TRBJ2-3 | many | 16 | TRBV7-9 | TGTGCCAGCAGCCTGCCACTCCGCTTAGGCACAGATACGCAGTATTTT | CASSLPLRLGTDTQYF
- | TRBJ2-3 | many | 14 | TRBV12-3/TRBV12-4 | TGTGCCAGCAGTTTAGGGGGCGGCACAGATACGCAGTATTTT | CASSLGGGTDTQYF
- | TRBJ2-4 | - | 9 | TRBV2 | TGTGCCGGAAAGGACAGATTGAACTTC | CAGKDRLNF
TRBD1 | TRBJ2-7 | - | 17 | TRBV14 | TGTGCCAGCAGCCTAGATCCTCGGGACAGGGGTTCCTACGAGCAGTACTTC | CASSLDPRDRGSYEQYF
TRBD1 | TRBJ1-2 | - | 20 | TRBV27 | TGTGCCAGCGCTCCCGGTCCCATTGTGGGGACAGGGCCCGCGGGCCATGGCTACACCTTC | CASAPGPIVGTGPAGHGYTF
- | TRBJ2-5 | - | 16 | TRBV6-5 | TGTGCCAGCAGTTACAGCCAGGTCGGGCCCCAAGAGACCCAGTACTTC | CASSYSQVGPQETQYF
- | TRBJ2-3 | few | 14 | TRBV5-6 | TGTGCCAGCAGCCTACCGGACTACACAGATACGCAGTATTTT | CASSLPDYTDTQYF
TRBD1 | TRBJ1-2 | many | 16 | TRBV12-3/TRBV12-4 | TGTGCCAGCAGTTTAACTACGGGACAGGGGGCCACTGGCTACACCTTC | CASSLTTGQGATGYTF
- | TRBJ2-1 | - | 15 | TRBV4-3 | TGCGCCAGCAGCCAAGAGGCGGACACTTACAATGAGCAGTTCTTC | CASSQEADTYNEQFF
TRBD2 | TRBJ2-2 | - | 15 | TRBV28 | TGTGCCAGCAAAGTTAGCGGGAGCTATGGCGGGGAGCTGTTTTTT | CASKVSGSYGGELFF
TRBD2 | TRBJ2-7 | few | 16 | TRBV5-6 | TGTGCCAGCAGCTTGAGGCTAGCGGGGGCCCTCGGCGAGCAGTACTTC | CASSLRLAGALGEQYF
TRBD2 | TRBJ2-7 | - | 14 | TRBV7-2 | TGTGCCAGCTCCATAGCGGGCAGGTCGTACGAGCAGTACTTC | CASSIAGRSYEQYF
- | TRBJ1-1 | - | 16 | TRBV23-1 | TGCGCCAGCAGTCACCCCAACAGGCACTCTAGCACTGAAGCTTTCTTT | CASSHPNRHSSTEAFF
- | TRBJ2-7 | - | 16 | TRBV28 | TGTGCCAGCAGTTTGATGGCTTGGGGGGATTCCTACGAGCAGTACTTC | CASSLMAWGDSYEQYF
TRBD2 | TRBJ2-3 | - | 19 | TRBV6-5 | TGTGCCAGCAGTCAGTCCGGACTAGCGGGGGGGACTAGCACAGATACGCAGTGTTTT | CASSQSGLAGGTSTDTQCF
TRBD2 | TRBJ2-3 | many | 15 | TRBV4-3 | TGCGCCAGCAGCCAAAGCGGGGGTAGGACAGATACGCAGTATTTT | CASSQSGGRTDTQYF
TRBD2 | TRBJ2-3 | many | 14 | TRBV20-1 | TGCAGTGCCAGGACTAGCGGGAGTACAGATACGCAGTATTTT | CSARTSGSTDTQYF
- | TRBJ1-2 | once | 18 | TRBV4-1 | TGCGCCAGCAGCCAAGATTGGGAAAATCAGTTAGCTAACTATGGCTACACCTTC | CASSQDWENQLANYGYTF
- | TRBJ2-1 | many | 13 | TRBV7-6 | TGTGCCAGCAGCCCCACAGGGGGGGATGAGCAGTTCTTC | CASSPTGGDEQFF
- | TRBJ1-2 | - | 15 | TRBV9 | TGTGCCAGCAGCCCCGCCCTGGACGGACACTATGGCTACACCTTC | CASSPALDGHYGYTF
TRBD2 | TRBJ2-7 | few | 15 | TRBV6-2/TRBV6-3 | TGTGCCAGCAGTTACTCTGAACTAGCGGGAGTCGAGCAGTACTTC | CASSYSELAGVEQYF
- | TRBJ2-3 | few | 16 | TRBV11-2 | TGTGCCAGCAGCTTAGGCTGGAGTGCGGGCACAGATACGCAGTATTTT | CASSLGWSAGTDTQYF
- | TRBJ1-5 | - | 15 | TRBV4-2 | TGTGCCAGCAGCCAAGATCCAGAATCTAATCAGCCCCAGCATTTT | CASSQDPESNQPQHF
- | TRBJ1-4 | many | 15 | TRBV20-1 | TGCAGTGCTAGAGACAGGGGAGTATCGAATGAAAAACTGTTTTTT | CSARDRGVSNEKLFF
- | TRBJ1-1 | - | 15 | TRBV30 | TGTGCCTGGAGTGTACTGTCTCAGCTGAACACTGAAGCTTTCTTT | CAWSVLSQLNTEAFF
TRBD2 | TRBJ2-3 | few | 17 | TRBV29-1 | TGCAGCGTTGAACACAAAACTAGCGGGGCCCCCCCAGATACGCAGTATTTT | CSVEHKTSGAPPDTQYF
- | TRBJ1-1 | many | 15 | TRBV12-3/TRBV12-4 | TGTGCCAGCAGTTTAGCGCTGACAGGTTTCACTGAAGCTTTCTTT | CASSLALTGFTEAFF
TRBD1 | TRBJ1-2 | few | 19 | TRBV4-3 | TGCGCCAGCAGCCAAGATCGCGGCGGACAGGGACCAGTGAACTATGGCTACACCTTC | CASSQDRGGQGPVNYGYTF
- | TRBJ2-2 | - | 16 | TRBV27 | TGTGCCAGCAGTCCGCTAGGCACCCTCGGCTCCGGGGAGCTGTTTTTT | CASSPLGTLGSGELFF
- | TRBJ2-2 | few | 15 | TRBV19 | TGTGCCAGTAGTCCGGCTCAGATGAACACCGGGGAGCTGTTTTTT | CASSPAQMNTGELFF
- | TRBJ2-5 | - | 12 | TRBV30 | TGTGCCTGGAGTGTGGAAGTTGTTGCCCAGTGCTTC | CAWSVEVVAQCF
TRBD2 | TRBJ2-7 | few | 14 | TRBV12-3/TRBV12-4 | TGTGCCAGCAGTTCAACATGGGGACTAGCGGGATCGTACTTC | CASSSTWGLAGSYF
- | TRBJ2-1 | - | 15 | TRBV4-3 | TGCGCCAGCAGCCCTGGGGCCCAAGTTGTCAATGAGCAGTTCTTC | CASSPGAQVVNEQFF
- | TRBJ1-1 | - | 15 | TRBV27 | TGTGCCAGCAGTTTATTGCGTCCTCGGAACACTGAAGCTTTCTTT | CASSLLRPRNTEAFF
- | TRBJ2-5 | - | 15 | TRBV4-2 | TGTGCCAGCAGCCAGGAACCGGGGGCCGGGGAGCCCCAGTACTTC | CASSQEPGAGEPQYF
- | TRBJ1-5 | many | 20 | TRBV5-4 | TGTGCCAGCTACTATTACATAACTGGGCGTACAATCAATGACAATCAGCCCCAGCATTTT | CASYYYITGRTINDNQPQHF
- | TRBJ2-7 | many | 14 | TRBV5-5 | TGTGCCAGCAGTTTAGCGGCAGGGAGCTACGAGCAGTACTTC | CASSLAAGSYEQYF
- | TRBJ1-2 | many | 13 | TRBV5-5 | TGTGCCAGCAGCGTTACAGAGCACTATGGCTACACCTTC | CASSVTEHYGYTF
- | TRBJ1-4 | - | 15 | TRBV15 | TGTGCCACCAGCAATGGAAGGGGCTTCGCTGAAAAACTGTTTTTT | CATSNGRGFAEKLFF
- | TRBJ2-4 | few | 15 | TRBV27 | TGTGCCAGCAGTGATGGGGTCCTAGCCAAAAACATTCAGTACTTC | CASSDGVLAKNIQYF
- | TRBJ2-5 | - | 16 | TRBV11-2 | TGTGCCAGCAGCCTTAGCCCGCTTACCGACCAAGAGACCCAGTACTTC | CASSLSPLTDQETQYF
TRBD2 | TRBJ2-7 | - | 13 | TRBV19 | TGTGCCACATCTCCAGCGGGAGGGTACGAGCAGTACTTC | CATSPAGGYEQYF
TRBD2 | TRBJ2-7 | few | 14 | TRBV29-1 | TGCAGCGTTGAGGTAGGACTAGCCTCGGGGGAGCAGTACTTC | CSVEVGLASGEQYF
- | TRBJ1-5 | - | 13 | TRBV7-9 | TGTGCCAGCAGCTTAGATACCGCTCAGCCCCATCATTTT | CASSLDTAQPHHF
TRBD1 | TRBJ2-7 | - | 15 | TRBV10-3 | TGTGCCATCAGTGACCTGACAGGGCCTGGCTATGAGCAGTACTTC | CAISDLTGPGYEQYF
- | TRBJ2-7 | - | 12 | TRBV6-6 | TGTGCCAGCAGCAACGGACCCTACGAGCAGTACTTC | CASSNGPYEQYF
TRBD2 | TRBJ2-7 | - | 15 | TRBV7-3 | TGTGCCAGCAGCTTAACGGCTAGCGGGATTTACGAGCAGTACTTC | CASSLTASGIYEQYF